The 7 T cell receptor beta chains presented below share a single source sample, sequenced in a study of T cell responses to AZD1222 COVID-19 vaccine. Assay used: immunoSEQ multiplex PCR; TCRdb lists only in-frame clones, some missing. The sample has 35,000 or so clones, roughly 89% seen once. The specimen was peripheral blood, collected on day 0 of AZD1222 vaccination. The source of these receptors is an adult in good health.

The V gene is TRBV10-2, the J gene TRBJ2-1; 16 positions agree with TRBD2. The CDR3 sequence is 18 residues long. Germline V gene sequence: CDR1 WSHSY, CDR2 SAAADI. V was pared by 6 bases and J by 0 bases, with 5 bases of the junction left unmatched. The CDR3 DNA reads as TGCGCCAGCAGGGTGGGGACTAGCGGGGGGGTCTCCTACAATGAGCAGTTCTTC. Its protein is CASRVGTSGGVSYNEQFF.

The rearrangement joins TRBV6-2 or TRBV6-3 to TRBJ1-5, with 7 bases lining up with TRBD1. V lost 2 bases to trimming and J lost 1 base; unmatched junction nucleotides: 5. Germline lookup yields CDR1 MNHEY and CDR2 SVGEGT. CDR3 length equals 16 residues. CDR3 bases: TGTGCCAGCAGTTACACCCAGGGGGGCAGCAATCAGCCCCAGCATTTT. As protein: CASSYTQGGSNQPQHF.

The J gene is TRBJ2-7, the V gene TRBV27, with 7 bases matching TRBD2. CDR3 size: 13 residues. Trimming cost V 5 bases and J 3 bases; bases outside gene matches: 4. The V gene's germline CDR1 is MNHEY and CDR2 SMNVEV (reference sequence). CDR3 sequence: CASSIGRNYEQYF. The CDR3 DNA sequence: TGTGCCAGCAGTATCGGGAGGAACTACGAGCAGTACTTC.

This rearrangement joins TRBV6-5 to TRBJ2-2; unclear D gene. The V gene's germline CDR1 is MNHEY and CDR2 SVGAGI. Trimming cost V 0 bases and J 5 bases, with 7 bases left between them. This CDR3 is built from 14 residues. The CDR3 loop is CASSYSTRTGELFF. In DNA form, the CDR3 reads TGTGCCAGCAGTTACTCTACTCGAACCGGGGAGCTGTTTTTT.

The rearrangement uses TRBV20-1 and TRBJ2-5; no firm D call. The CDR3 covers 11 residues. Germline CDR1 DFQATT, CDR2 SNEGSKA (reference sequence). V gave up 3 bases and J gave up 5 bases, with 7 bases separating them. CDR3 sequence: CSASQVETQYF. In nucleotides, the CDR3 is TGCAGTGCTAGCCAGGTCGAGACCCAGTACTTC.

This clone was seen only a few times. This chain links TRBV6-4 with TRBJ1-6; tentatively, D is TRBD1 (6 bases). V was trimmed by 3 bases and J by 6 bases, leaving 6 bases between them. Per germline, CDR1 MRHNA and CDR2 SNTAGT. The CDR3 extends over 13 amino acids. CDR3 DNA sequence: TGTGCCAGCAGTGAGGACAGTAATTCACCCCTCCACTTT. Residues: CASSEDSNSPLHF.

J is TRBJ1-1 and V is TRBV19; D is possibly TRBD1 (5 bases). V lost 3 bases and J lost 1, with 9 bases in between. This CDR3 has 14 amino acids. CDR1 LNHDA and CDR2 SQIVND come from the germline V gene (reference sequence). The CDR3 DNA reads as TGTGCCAGTAGTATCGGGGCGGCGAACACTGAAGCTTTCTTT. It translates to CASSIGAANTEAFF.